This T cell receptor beta chain was sequenced during a study of blood T cell repertoires in COVID-19. The assay was immunoSEQ multiplex PCR, and TCRdb's table has in-frame clones only and misses some. Of about 170,000 clones detected, 80% to 85% appear once; the ten largest clones hold approximately 15%. V was clipped by 0 bases and J by 8 bases; unmatched bases: 3. CDR1 and CDR2 (germline): MNHEY, SMNVEV (reference sequence). This CDR3 is 14 amino acids long. This sequence joins TRBV27 and TRBJ1-3; TRBD1 aligns across 8 bases. This clonotype originated in a woman in her seventies with COVID-19, enrolled during active disease. Material for sequencing was peripheral blood. The CDR3 sequence is CASSLSRTGHTIYF. CDR3 DNA sequence: TGTGCCAGCAGTTTATCACGGACAGGGCACACCATATATTTT.